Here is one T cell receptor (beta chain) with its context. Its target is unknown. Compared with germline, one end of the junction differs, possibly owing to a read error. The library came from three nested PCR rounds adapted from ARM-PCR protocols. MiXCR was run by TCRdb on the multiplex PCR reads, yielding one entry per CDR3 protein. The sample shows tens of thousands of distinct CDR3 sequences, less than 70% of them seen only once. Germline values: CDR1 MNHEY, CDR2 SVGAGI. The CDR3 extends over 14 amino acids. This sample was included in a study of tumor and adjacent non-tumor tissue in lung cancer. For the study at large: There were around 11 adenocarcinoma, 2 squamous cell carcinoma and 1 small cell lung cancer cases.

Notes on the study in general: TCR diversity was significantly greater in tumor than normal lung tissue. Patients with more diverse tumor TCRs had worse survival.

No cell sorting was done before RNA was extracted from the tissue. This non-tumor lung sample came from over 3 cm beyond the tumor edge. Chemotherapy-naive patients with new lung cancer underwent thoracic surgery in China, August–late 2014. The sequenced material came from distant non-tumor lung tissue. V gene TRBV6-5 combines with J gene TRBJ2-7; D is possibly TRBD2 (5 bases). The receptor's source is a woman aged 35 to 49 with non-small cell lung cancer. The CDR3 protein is CAGSSPGLTYEQYF. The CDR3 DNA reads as TGTGCCGGCAGTTCTCCGGGGTTGACTTACGAGCAGTACTTC.